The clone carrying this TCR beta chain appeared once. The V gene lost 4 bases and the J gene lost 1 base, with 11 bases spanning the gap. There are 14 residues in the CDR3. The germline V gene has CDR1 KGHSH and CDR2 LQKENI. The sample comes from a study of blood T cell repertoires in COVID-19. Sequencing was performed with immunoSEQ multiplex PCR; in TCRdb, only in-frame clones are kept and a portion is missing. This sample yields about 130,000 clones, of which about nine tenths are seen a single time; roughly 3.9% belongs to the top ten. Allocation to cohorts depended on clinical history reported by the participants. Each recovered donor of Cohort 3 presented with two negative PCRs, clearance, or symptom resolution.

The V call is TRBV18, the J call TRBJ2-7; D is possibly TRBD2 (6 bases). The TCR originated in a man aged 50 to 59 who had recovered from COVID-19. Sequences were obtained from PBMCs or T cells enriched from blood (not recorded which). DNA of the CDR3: TGTGCCAGCTCACTGGGACTCGAATCCTACGAGCAGTACGTC. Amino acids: CASSLGLESYEQYV.